This T cell receptor beta chain was documented in a study of shared clonotypes between healthy human individuals (dated by TCRdb to the early 2020s). In terms of the full investigation: The cohort included a few men and a couple of women between 18 and 49 years of age. For each donor, CD4 naive and CD4 memory were each given three plates, CD8 naive was given two plates, and CD8 memory was given one plate. The study deeply sequenced blood TCR repertoires of several healthy adults to estimate repertoire size and the extent of clonotype sharing between individuals. To increase sequencing depth and limit assay-specific biases, TCR repertoire library preparation and sequencing were carried out by different laboratories using diverse techniques. Each donor's leukapheresis produced roughly between about 0.8 and 8.9 billion PBMCs. Paper-wide results and their limitations: The genetic and exposure-history diversity represented was limited by the small number of donors. Sampling was restricted to blood, and TCR repertoires in tissues likely differ from the TCR repertoires found in blood. Estimated clonotype richness was generally larger for naive than for memory subsets. Incomplete sequencing was indicated by rarefaction of sorted-subset datasets, despite the large sequencing depth. Across four donors, roughly 5.1% of naive CD4, approximately 3.6% of naive CD8, 2.3% of memory CD4, and under 0.45% of memory CD8 clonotypes were shared. Pairwise subsampling indicated that sequencing depth was expected to affect the degree of clonotype sharing among donors. Higher generation probabilities were observed for clonotypes shared by all four sorted-subset donors than for non-shared clonotypes.

To note about this clone: No antigen is known for it. One base away there is no much larger clone; base qualities are not given.

TCR CDR3 regions were amplified from genomic DNA by multiplex PCR using the deep immunoSEQ assay. Extracted genomic DNA from each cell subset was distributed evenly across all wells of several immunoSEQ 96-well plates, and each plate was treated as a replicate. For sorted subsets, roughly 200 ng of genomic DNA, equivalent to 25,000 to 30,000 T cell genomes, went into each replicate PCR. Purified libraries were measured with a Qubit 3.0 fluorometer, size-checked on a Bioanalyzer 2100, and measured again with the KAPA Library Quantification kit. A separate single-read 150-cycle Illumina NextSeq 550 flow cell was used to sequence each immunoSEQ 96-well plate. The paper's data handling went like this. The immunoSEQ output contained only junctional sequences without quality scores, so filtering could not match that applied to full-length reads. Sequences were annotated with PyIR, a Python wrapper for IgBLAST v1.9, using IMGT germline references to assign V/J genes and CDR3. Reads were removed for weak V/J assignments (E-value above 1e-6), missing CDR3, stop codons, out-of-frame junctions, or ambiguous translated residues. V3J clonotypes were defined by identical inferred V gene, J gene, and CDR3 amino acid sequence. To compute the percentage overlap between repertoires, the number of shared unique clonotypes was divided by the size of the smaller repertoire. RTK rarefaction, the Chao1 estimator, and Recon v2.1 estimates of unobserved clonotypes were used to assess repertoire richness. Generation probabilities for all TCRbeta clonotypes obtained by the gDNA method from several donors were computed using OLGA. TCRdb limited this immuneACCESS table to in-frame rearrangements with V and J called. A share of clones is missing; checked studies link under half to unresolved V genes, and the rest is unexplained. V and J calls and clone size come straight from that table; D and trimming were deduced from the DNA. The sample has over a million clones on record, about 96% of them singletons. Roughly 1.2% of the sample is taken by the ten largest.

The donors were healthy, HIV-negative adults with no recently reported acute infections or vaccinations. Only Caucasian adults living in Nashville, Tennessee, USA were represented among the donors. CD4+ T cells were enriched through magnetic negative selection, after which naive cells were positively selected on CD45RA and the remaining negative fraction served as the memory subset. After blood collection by leukapheresis, PBMCs were isolated using Ficoll-Histopaque density gradient centrifugation and then cryopreserved in the vapor phase of liquid nitrogen. Analytical flow cytometry was used to check the purity and quantity of every magnetically sorted T cell population. Genomic DNA was isolated from every sorted fraction and measured by UV absorbance on a Nanodrop 2000c. Taken from the germline V gene, the CDR1 and CDR2 loops are SNHLY and FYNNEI. The CDR3 measures 12 amino acids from cysteine to phenylalanine. Just CDR3 DNA is preserved here, 36 bases in frame from base 1. V sheds 6 bases and J sheds 2 bases, leaving 7 bases between their ends.

The V and J segments used are TRBV2 and TRBJ1-1; the D gene assignment is ambiguous. The clonotype comes from a man aged 25 to 40 in good health. Sequenced sample: naive CD4+ T cells sorted from blood. The cell subset or site label for this specimen denotes: CD45RA+ positively selected. The DNA sequence is as follows: TGTGCCAGCAGCACCATAAACACTGAAGCTTTCTTT. This translates into CASSTINTEAFF.